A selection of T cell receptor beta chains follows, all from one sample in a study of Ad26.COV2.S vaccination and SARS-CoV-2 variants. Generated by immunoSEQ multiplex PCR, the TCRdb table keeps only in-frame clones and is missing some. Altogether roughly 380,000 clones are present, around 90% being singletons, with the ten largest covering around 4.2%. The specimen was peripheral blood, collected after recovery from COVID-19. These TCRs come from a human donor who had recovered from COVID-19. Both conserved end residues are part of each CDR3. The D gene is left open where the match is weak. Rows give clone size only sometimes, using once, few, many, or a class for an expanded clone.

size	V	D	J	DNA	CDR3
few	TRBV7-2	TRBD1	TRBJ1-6	TGTGCCAGCAGCTCCCCCTCGACAGGGGGCGCGCCACCCCTCCACTTT	CASSSPSTGGAPPLHF
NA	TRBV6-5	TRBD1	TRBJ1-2	TGTGCCAGCAGTTACTTTCTAGACAGGGAGGGTGGCTACACCTTC	CASSYFLDREGGYTF
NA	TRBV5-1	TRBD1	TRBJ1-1	TGCGCCAGCAGCTTCCGGGACAGCCCTTCCACTGAAGCTTTCTTT	CASSFRDSPSTEAFF
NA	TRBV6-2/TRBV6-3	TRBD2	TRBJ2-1	TGTGCCAGCAGTTACCTAGCGGGGGGATTCTACAATGAGCAGTTCTTC	CASSYLAGGFYNEQFF
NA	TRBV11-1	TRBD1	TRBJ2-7	TGTGCCAGCAGCCTGGTGACAGGGGGGGCCTACGAGCAGTACTTC	CASSLVTGGAYEQYF
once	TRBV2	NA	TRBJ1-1	TGTGCCAGCAGTGCCATCGGGGGGGGAAGGGCTGAAGCTTTCTTT	CASSAIGGGRAEAFF
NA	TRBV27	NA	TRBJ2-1	TGTGCCAGCAGGGGGGGGACAGGAGGTTACAATGAGCAGTTCTTC	CASRGGTGGYNEQFF
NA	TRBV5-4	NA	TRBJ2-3	TGTGCCAGCAACCCCATAACAGGGTTTGTTCGCACAGATACGCAGTATTTT	CASNPITGFVRTDTQYF
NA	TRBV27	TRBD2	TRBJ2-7	TGTGCCAGCAGTTTATCGGTGGGAGCGGGGGAGCAGTACTTC	CASSLSVGAGEQYF
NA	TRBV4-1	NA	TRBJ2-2	TGCGCCAGCAGCCAGGGACTGACCGGGGAGCTGTTTTTT	CASSQGLTGELFF
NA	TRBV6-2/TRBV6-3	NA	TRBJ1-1	TGTGCCAGCAGTACCCCGGGGCCCGGGGCGGCTTTCTTT	CASSTPGPGAAFF
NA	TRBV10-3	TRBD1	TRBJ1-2	TGTGCCATCAGAGACGACAGGGCTGGCTACACCTTC	CAIRDDRAGYTF
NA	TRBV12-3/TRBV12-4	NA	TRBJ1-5	TGTGCCAGCAGTTTGATGGGTAATCAGCCCCAGCATTTT	CASSLMGNQPQHF
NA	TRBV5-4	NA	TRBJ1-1	TGTGCCAGCAGCTTTAGTTTTACTGAAGCTTTCTTT	CASSFSFTEAFF
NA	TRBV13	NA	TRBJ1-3	TGTGCCACCCCCAAGTCGGAGGCTGGAAACACCATATATTTT	CATPKSEAGNTIYF
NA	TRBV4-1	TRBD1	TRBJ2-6	TGCGCCAGCAGCCAAGTTCTTGGACAGGGCTCTGGGGCCAACGTCCTGACTTTC	CASSQVLGQGSGANVLTF
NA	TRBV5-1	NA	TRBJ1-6	TGCGCCAGCAGCTTGGGCCGGACTCTCCGCCCTTCACCCCTCCACTTT	CASSLGRTLRPSPLHF
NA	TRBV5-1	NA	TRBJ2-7	TGCGCCAGCAGCACCCGAGCTGGACAGATGTATCCGAGGGTATCCTACGAGCAGTACTTC	CASSTRAGQMYPRVSYEQYF
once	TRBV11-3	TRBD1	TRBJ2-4	TGTGCCAGCAGTATAAAAACAGGGGCCATTCAGTACTTC	CASSIKTGAIQYF
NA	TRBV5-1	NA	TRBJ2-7	TGCGCCAGCAGCTTGGAGGGGGGGATAACCTACGAGCAGTACTTC	CASSLEGGITYEQYF
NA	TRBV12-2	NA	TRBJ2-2	TGTGCAAGTCGGTCCAGCGAACTAAACCGCACCGGGGAGCTGTTTTTT	CASRSSELNRTGELFF
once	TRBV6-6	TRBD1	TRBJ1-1	TGTGCCAGCAGCGGGGACAGGGGGCGCGTGCGGAAAGCTTTCTTT	CASSGDRGRVRKAFF
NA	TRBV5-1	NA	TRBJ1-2	TGCGCCAGCAGCTTGGACCTACAGGGACCAGTGAATAACTATGGCTACACCTTC	CASSLDLQGPVNNYGYTF
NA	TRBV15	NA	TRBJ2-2	TGTGCCACCAGCAGCAACAGGAACACCGGGGAGCTGTTTTTT	CATSSNRNTGELFF
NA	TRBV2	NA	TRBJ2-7	TGTGCCAGCAGCAGGGACGAGCAGTACTTC	CASSRDEQYF
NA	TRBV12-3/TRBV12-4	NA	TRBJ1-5	TGTGCCAGCAGGGGGAGGTGGGATCAGCCCCAGCATTTT	CASRGRWDQPQHF
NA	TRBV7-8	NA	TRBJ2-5	TGTGCCAGCAGATTTGGAGAGACCCAGTACTTC	CASRFGETQYF
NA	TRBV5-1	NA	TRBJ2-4	TGCGCCAGCAGCTTGATGGGACTAGCCAAAAACATTCAGTACTTC	CASSLMGLAKNIQYF
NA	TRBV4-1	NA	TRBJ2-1	TGCGCCAGCAGCCAAGATGGGAATTGGGCCAATGAGCAGTTCTTC	CASSQDGNWANEQFF
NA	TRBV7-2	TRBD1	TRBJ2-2	TGTGCCAGCAGCTTAGTGACAGGGGATTCCGGGGAGCTGTTTTTT	CASSLVTGDSGELFF
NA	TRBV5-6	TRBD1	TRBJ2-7	TGTGCCAGCAGTCTTTTCCGGGACAGGGGGATGTACGAGCAGTACTTC	CASSLFRDRGMYEQYF
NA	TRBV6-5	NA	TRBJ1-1	TGTGCCAGCAGCTTTACGATTGGGGTCACTGAAGCTTTCTTT	CASSFTIGVTEAFF
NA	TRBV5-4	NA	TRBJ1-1	TGTGCCAGCAGCCAAAAGCGCCGATCGAACACTGAAGCTTTCTTT	CASSQKRRSNTEAFF
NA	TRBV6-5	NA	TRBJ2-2	TGTGCCAGCAGTTACTCGAAGGGGGGCCCAACCGGGGAGCTGTTTTTT	CASSYSKGGPTGELFF
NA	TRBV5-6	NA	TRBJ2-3	TGTGCCACTCGGAGCAAGAGCTCGTCCACAGATACGCAGTATTTT	CATRSKSSSTDTQYF
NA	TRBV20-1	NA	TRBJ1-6	TGCAGTGCTAGTCCGGGACAACTTAATTCACCCCTCCACTTT	CSASPGQLNSPLHF
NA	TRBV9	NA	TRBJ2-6	TGTGCCAGCAGCTCCCCAGTCGGCATTCAAACGGAGGGGGCCAACGTCCTGACTTTC	CASSSPVGIQTEGANVLTF
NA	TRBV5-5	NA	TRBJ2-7	TGTGCCAGCAGCTTGGGAGGGGCCGGGAACGAGCAGTACTTC	CASSLGGAGNEQYF
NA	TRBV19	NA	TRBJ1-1	TGTGCCAGTAGTACCCCAGGGGCGACTGAAGCTTTCTTT	CASSTPGATEAFF
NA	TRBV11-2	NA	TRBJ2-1	TGTGCCAGCAGCCCCCGAGGGAGTGAGCAGTTCTTC	CASSPRGSEQFF
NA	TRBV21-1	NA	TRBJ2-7	TGTGCCAGCAGCAAAGGTTCGGCAGATAGCACCTACGAGCAGTACTTC	CASSKGSADSTYEQYF
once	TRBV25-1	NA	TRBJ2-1	TGTGCCAGCAGTGAATCTGGACGGCGGGGCGATGAGCAGTTCTTC	CASSESGRRGDEQFF
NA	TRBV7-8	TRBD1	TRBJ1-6	TGTGCCACCGGACAGGGGAAGAATTCACCCCTCCACTTT	CATGQGKNSPLHF
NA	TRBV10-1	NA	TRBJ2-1	TGCGCCAGCAGTGAGGGACTGACGCACAATGAGCAGTTCTTC	CASSEGLTHNEQFF
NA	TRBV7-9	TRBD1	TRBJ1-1	TGTGCCAGCAGCTTAGTTAGCCGCCGGGACAGACCCTTTGAAGCTTTCTTT	CASSLVSRRDRPFEAFF
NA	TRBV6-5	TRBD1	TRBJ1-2	TGTGCCAGCAGTTACCCGGGGACAGGGGCGGATGGCTACACCTTC	CASSYPGTGADGYTF
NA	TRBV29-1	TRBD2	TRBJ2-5	TGCAGCGTTGACGGAGCGGGGGGGAGGCGGGAGACCCAGTACTTC	CSVDGAGGRRETQYF
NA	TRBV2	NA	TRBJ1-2	TGTGCCAGCAGTGGACTTGGAACAGTCTATGGCTACACCTTC	CASSGLGTVYGYTF
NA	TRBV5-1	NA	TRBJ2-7	TGCGCCAGCAGCTTTTACGGCTACGAGCAGTACTTC	CASSFYGYEQYF
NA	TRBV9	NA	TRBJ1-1	TGTGCCAGCAGCCCGACGACAGTGAACACTGAAGCTTTCTTT	CASSPTTVNTEAFF
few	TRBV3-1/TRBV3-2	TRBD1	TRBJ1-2	TGTGCCAGCAGCCTGGGGACAGGTTGGTTGTTTTACACCTTC	CASSLGTGWLFYTF
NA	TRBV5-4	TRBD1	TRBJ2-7	TGTGCCAGCAGCGCCAGACAGGGTAGCTCCTACGAGCAGTACTTC	CASSARQGSSYEQYF
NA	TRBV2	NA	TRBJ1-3	TGTGCCAGCAGTGAGGTGCGGGGCCATTCTGGAAACACCATATATTTT	CASSEVRGHSGNTIYF